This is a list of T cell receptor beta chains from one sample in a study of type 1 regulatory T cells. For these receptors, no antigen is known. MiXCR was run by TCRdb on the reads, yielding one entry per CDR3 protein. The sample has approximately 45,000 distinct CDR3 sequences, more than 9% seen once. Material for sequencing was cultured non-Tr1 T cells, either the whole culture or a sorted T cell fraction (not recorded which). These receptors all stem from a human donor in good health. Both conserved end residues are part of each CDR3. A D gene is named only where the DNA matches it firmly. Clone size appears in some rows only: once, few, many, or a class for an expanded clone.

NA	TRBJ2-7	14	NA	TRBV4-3	TGCGCCAGCAGCCAAGAATTGGCTCGCAACGAGCAGTACTTC	CASSQELARNEQYF
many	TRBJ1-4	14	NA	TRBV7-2	TGTGCCAGCAGCTTAATACAGGGTGGGGAAAAACTGTTTTTT	CASSLIQGGEKLFF
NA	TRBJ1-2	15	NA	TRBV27	TGTGCCTCCCTCCCGGGCCAGGGGCGTTTGGGGGGCTACACCTTC	CASLPGQGRLGGYTF
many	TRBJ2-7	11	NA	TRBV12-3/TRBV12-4	TGTGCCAGCAGTGTGTACGACGAGCAGTACTTC	CASSVYDEQYF
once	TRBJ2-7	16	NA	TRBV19	TGTGGCAGTAGTCGAAGAGGGACGGGGACGACCCACGAGCAGTACTTC	CGSSRRGTGTTHEQYF
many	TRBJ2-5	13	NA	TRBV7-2	TGTGCCAGCAGCTTAGCCATACAAGAGACCCAGTACTTC	CASSLAIQETQYF
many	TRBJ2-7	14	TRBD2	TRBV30	TGTGCCTGGAGTGGCGGGAGGGCCCCCTACGAGCAGTACTTC	CAWSGGRAPYEQYF
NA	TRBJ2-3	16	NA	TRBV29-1	TGCAGCGTTGAATCGGGCCCGTCGTCGGCCACAGATACGCAGTATTTT	CSVESGPSSATDTQYF
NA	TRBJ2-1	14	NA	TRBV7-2	TGTGCCAGCAGCACCCCCGACTCCTACAATGAGCAGTTCTTC	CASSTPDSYNEQFF
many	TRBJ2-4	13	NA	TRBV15	TGTGCCACCAGCACAGAAGAGCAAAACATTCAGTACTTC	CATSTEEQNIQYF
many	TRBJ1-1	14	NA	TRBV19	TGTGCCAGTAGTATTCGGGGGGTGAACACTGAAGCTTTCTTT	CASSIRGVNTEAFF
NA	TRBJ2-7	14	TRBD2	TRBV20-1	TGCAGTGCTACAAGGACTAGCGGATCCTACGAGCAGTACTTC	CSATRTSGSYEQYF
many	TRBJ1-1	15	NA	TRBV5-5	TGTGCCAGCAGCTACGACAGACTGCTGGTCACTGAAGCTTTCTTT	CASSYDRLLVTEAFF
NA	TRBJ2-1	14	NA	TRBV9	TGTGCCAGCAGCCCTCTAGTACGATCGGGTGAGCAGTTCTTC	CASSPLVRSGEQFF